This entry is about one TCR beta chain. This record comes from a study of shared clonotypes between healthy human individuals. In the original analysis: In the immunoSEQ data, sequences were junction-only and lacked quality scores, so filtering differed. The repertoire was sequenced with immunoSEQ multiplex PCR; TCRdb's copy has only in-frame clones and lacks some. V and J calls plus clone size are reproduced from that table; the DNA served to infer D and trimming. The sample shows hundreds of thousands of clones, almost 97% of them seen only once. The CDR3 has 12 residues. Germline CDR1 is SQVTM and CDR2 is ANQGSEA. The V end lost 7 bases, the J end lost 5 bases, and 14 bases lay between the germline ends.

The chain recombines TRBV29-1 with TRBJ2-5; perhaps TRBD2 as D (5 bases). This receptor was identified in a woman in her 30s in good health. The sample comprised naive CD4+ T cells sorted from blood. Subset denoted: CD45RA+ positively selected. In DNA form, the CDR3 reads TGCAGCGCCGGACCTGGAGGCGAGACCCAGTACTTC. Protein: CSAGPGGETQYF.